Each of the 10 T cell receptor beta chains below was sequenced from the same sample in a study of identical twins. TCRdb independently ran MiXCR on the 5' RACE reads; one entry per CDR3 protein. This table holds approximately 190,000 distinct CDR3 sequences, 15% to 20% found once. The sample also formed part of further work on T cells expressing NK-cell markers.

Sequencing input: CD8+ T cells sorted from blood. These receptors originate from a woman in her late teens or twenties in good health.

The chain links TRBV25-1 to TRBJ2-7, with 7 nucleotides matching TRBD1. The germline V gene encodes CDR1 MGHDK and CDR2 SYGVNS. V lost 3 bases to trimming and J lost 2 bases; unmatched junction nucleotides: 10. The CDR3 spans 16 residues. Here the CDR3 reads CASSEPQGVRPYEQYF. The CDR3 DNA reads TGTGCCAGCAGTGAGCCCCAGGGGGTTAGGCCCTACGAGCAGTACTTC.

This clonotype came up a few times. The rearrangement links TRBV6-2 or TRBV6-3 to TRBJ1-2; D gene unclear. From germline, CDR1 is MNHEY and CDR2 SVGEGT. Trimming removed 8 bases at V and 6 bases at J, with 10 bases between. CDR3 length: 11 residues. CDR3 bases: TGTGCCAGCCGAGACAATAATGGCTACACCTTC. Protein sequence: CASRDNNGYTF.

The rearrangement uses TRBV3-1 and TRBJ2-7; 11 bases agree with TRBD1. V lost 4 bases, J lost 5 bases, and 7 bases stayed unmatched. Per the germline V gene, CDR1 is LGHDT and CDR2 is YNNKEL (reference sequence). CDR3 length equals 15 residues. DNA of the CDR3: TGTGCCAGCAGCCTCCGGGACAGGGGGATCAACGAGCAGTACTTC. Residues: CASSLRDRGINEQYF.

A remark on this clonotype: An end of the junction differs from the germline gene, which may be a read error. The rearrangement uses TRBV6-4 and TRBJ1-2, with TRBD1 as a possible D gene (5 bases). The CDR3 loop spans 12 amino acids. The germline V gene has CDR1 MRHNA and CDR2 SNTAGT. CDR3 nucleotides: TGTGCCAGCAGTGACGACGGGGGTGGCTATACCTTC. Its translation is CASSDDGGGYTF.

The rearrangement uses TRBV7-9 and TRBJ1-1; D gene ambiguous. The germline CDR1 and CDR2 sequences are SEHNR and FQNEAQ (reference sequence). There are 15 residues in the CDR3. V lost 1 base, J lost 1 base, and 10 bases lay in between. CDR3 sequence reads: CASSLEDGENTEAFF. CDR3 coding DNA: TGTGCCAGCAGCTTAGAGGACGGGGAGAACACTGAAGCTTTCTTT.

This chain uses TRBV6-5 with TRBJ2-1; D not certain. The CDR3 runs to 11 residues. The V gene's germline CDR1 is MNHEY and CDR2 SVGAGI. Trimming stripped 6 bases from V and 11 bases from J, with 11 bases between. This chain's CDR3 is CASRENYQQFF. The DNA for the CDR3 is TGTGCCAGCAGGGAGAACTACCAGCAGTTCTTC.

The V and J genes are TRBV12-3 or TRBV12-4 and TRBJ2-1; possibly TRBD2 for D (6 bases). The CDR3 covers 17 residues. Trimming removed 1 base from V and 5 bases from J, with 18 bases in between. This CDR3 is CASSLDVQDYLNNEQFF. CDR3 DNA sequence: TGTGCCAGCAGTTTAGACGTCCAGGACTACCTAAACAATGAGCAGTTCTTC.

The genes are TRBV3-1 and TRBJ2-5, with D tentatively TRBD2 (5 bases). V lost 2 bases and J lost 2, with 15 bases in between. CDR3 length: 16 residues. Germline CDR1 is LGHDT and CDR2 is YNNKEL (reference sequence). The CDR3 region has the DNA TGTGCCAGCAGCCAATTAAGCCTAGCCGTTCAAGAGACCCAGTACTTC. The encoded protein is CASSQLSLAVQETQYF.

This sequence joins TRBV10-3 and TRBJ1-1, with D uncertain. The germline V and J ends were trimmed by 6 bases and 8 bases, with 10 bases remaining between them. CDR1 and CDR2 from the germline V gene are ENHRY and SYGVKD. CDR3 length: 11 residues. The CDR3 reads CAIRAAGEAFF. As DNA, the CDR3 is TGTGCCATCAGGGCAGCCGGAGAAGCTTTCTTT.

The chain joins TRBV6-6 to TRBJ2-1; TRBD1 aligns across 7 bases. V gave up 7 bases and J gave up 10 bases; unmatched junction bases: 4. Germline CDR1 reads MNHNY; CDR2 reads SVGAGI (reference sequence). The CDR3 has 11 residues. The CDR3 here is CASIGGEEQFF. In DNA form, the CDR3 reads TGTGCCAGCATAGGGGGCGAAGAGCAGTTCTTC.